Detailed here is one T cell receptor (beta chain). The antigen it recognizes is unknown. Qualities for individual bases were not recorded, and no much larger clone is one base off. CDR1 SGDLS and CDR2 YYNGEE were looked up in the germline V gene. Reading from cysteine to phenylalanine, the CDR3 counts 15 amino acids. Of all the DNA, just the CDR3 is kept, 45 bases in frame from base 1. The germline V end is reduced by 3 bases and the J end by 4 bases; junction bases left unmatched: 4. The data derive from a study of shared clonotypes between healthy human individuals (dated by TCRdb to about 2020). A note on the overall study: The cohort included three men and a couple of women between 18 and 49 years of age. Each donor's leukapheresis produced roughly between about 0.9 and 9.5 billion PBMCs. To increase sequencing depth and limit assay-specific biases, different laboratories used diverse techniques to prepare libraries and sequence TCR repertoires. For each donor, CD4 naive and CD4 memory were each run on three plates, CD8 naive on two plates, and CD8 memory on one plate. To estimate repertoire size and how much clonotype sharing occurs between individuals, the study deeply sequenced the blood TCR repertoires of roughly 5 healthy adults. Here is what the overall study found, with its caveats: Compared with non-shared clonotypes, the clonotypes found in all four sorted-subset donors had higher generation probabilities. Only blood was sampled, and tissue TCR repertoires likely differ from those in blood. Pairwise subsampling led to the expectation that sequencing depth would affect the degree of clonotype sharing among donors. Naive subsets generally had larger estimated clonotype richness than memory subsets did. The small number of donors limited the genetic and exposure-history diversity represented. Across a handful of donors, approximately 5% of naive CD4, approximately 3.6% of naive CD8, around 2.5% of memory CD4, and under 0.45% of memory CD8 clonotypes were shared. Rarefaction of sorted-subset datasets indicated incomplete sequencing despite the large sequencing depth.

Using the deep immunoSEQ assay, multiplex PCR amplified TCR CDR3 regions from genomic DNA. Extracted genomic DNA from each cell subset was spread evenly across all wells of several immunoSEQ 96-well plates, with each plate serving as a replicate. For sorted subsets, approximately 200 ng of genomic DNA, equivalent to around 31,000 T cell genomes, went into each replicate PCR. The purified libraries were quantified using a Qubit 3.0 fluorometer, sized with a Bioanalyzer 2100, and then quantified again using the KAPA Library Quantification kit. Every immunoSEQ 96-well plate was sequenced on a separate single-read 150-cycle Illumina NextSeq 550 flow cell. Under the source paper's analysis protocol: Because only junctional sequences without quality scores were contained in the immunoSEQ output, filtering matching that applied to full-length reads could not be performed. To assign V/J genes and CDR3, sequences were annotated against IMGT germline references using PyIR, a Python wrapper for IgBLAST v1.9. Reads were filtered out if the reads had weak V/J assignments (E-value above 1e-6), no CDR3, stop codons, out-of-frame junctions, or ambiguous translated residues. A V3J clonotype was defined by an identical inferred V gene, J gene, and CDR3 amino acid sequence. Percentage overlap between repertoires was calculated by dividing the number of shared unique clonotypes by the size of the smaller repertoire. RTK rarefaction, the Chao1 estimator, and Recon v2.1 estimates of unobserved clonotypes were used to assess repertoire richness. Generation probabilities for all TCRbeta clonotypes obtained by the gDNA method from a handful of donors were computed using OLGA. TCRdb retrieved this table from immuneACCESS and kept in-frame rearrangements only. Not all clones are present; in checked studies, unresolved V genes account for under half, and no reason is known for the remainder. V and J calls and clone size are given by that table; D and trimming were obtained from the DNA. Across this sample there are about 2 million clones, with just under 95% seen only once. The biggest ten clones account for less than 1.5% of the sample.

For the CD8 naive samples, CD45RO-negative cells were positively selected for CCR7, yielding a CD45RA+CCR7+ population from which TemRA cells were excluded. The donors were healthy, HIV-negative adults with no recently reported acute infections or vaccinations. Only Caucasian adults living in Nashville, Tennessee, USA were represented among the donors. After blood collection by leukapheresis, PBMCs were isolated using Ficoll-Histopaque density gradient centrifugation and then cryopreserved in the vapor phase of liquid nitrogen. Purity and quantity of every magnetically sorted T cell population were checked by analytical flow cytometry. From each sorted fraction, genomic DNA was isolated and quantified by UV absorbance on a Nanodrop 2000c.

Sequencing used naive CD8+ T cells sorted from blood. The sample's cell subset or site label, in plain terms: CD45RA+CCR7+. This receptor chain uses TRBV9 and TRBJ2-1; 10 bases in the junction line up with TRBD2. The sequence was obtained from a man between 18 and 29 years old in good health. The DNA sequence is as follows: TGTGCCAGCAGCGCGACTAGCGGGCCATACAATGAGCAGTTCTTC. This codes for CASSATSGPYNEQFF.